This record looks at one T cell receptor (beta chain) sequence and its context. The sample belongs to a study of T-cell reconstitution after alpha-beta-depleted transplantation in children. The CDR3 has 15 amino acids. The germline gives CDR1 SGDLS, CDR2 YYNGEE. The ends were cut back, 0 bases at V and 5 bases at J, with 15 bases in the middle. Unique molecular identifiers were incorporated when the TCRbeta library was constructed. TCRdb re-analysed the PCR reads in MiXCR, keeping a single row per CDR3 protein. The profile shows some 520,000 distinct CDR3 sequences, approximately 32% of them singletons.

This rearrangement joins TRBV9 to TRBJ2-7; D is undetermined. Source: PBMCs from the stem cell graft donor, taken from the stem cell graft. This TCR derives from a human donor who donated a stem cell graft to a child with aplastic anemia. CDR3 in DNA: TGTGCCAGCAGCGTAGACATTAATAGTGTGAACGAGCAGTACTTC. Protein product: CASSVDINSVNEQYF.